This TCR beta chain was identified during a study of blood T cell repertoires in COVID-19. Across the study: The samples span acute and convalescent COVID-19 from the United States, Italy and Spain. PBMCs, B-cell-depleted T cells, or T cells provided the cDNA or gDNA that made up the material.

Per the original methods: The assay estimated nucleated cells by amplifying reference gene primers. The repertoire was sequenced with immunoSEQ multiplex PCR; TCRdb's copy has only in-frame clones and lacks some. The V and J calls and clone size are taken from that table; D and trimming were inferred from the DNA. The sample yields 40,000 to 55,000 clones, around 90% seen once. Material for sequencing was peripheral blood. This clonotype originated in a man aged 50 or older with active COVID-19.

The CDR3 here is CSGAGGTGVRETQYF. The CDR3 DNA sequence: TGCAGCGGGGCCGGTGGGACAGGGGTGAGGGAGACCCAGTACTTC. The chain links TRBV29-1 to TRBJ2-5, with 10 bases aligning to TRBD1. The CDR3 has 15 residues. CDR1 and CDR2 (germline): SQVTM, ANQGSEA. The V segment lost 7 bases and the J segment 5 bases; nucleotides outside the gene matches: 13.